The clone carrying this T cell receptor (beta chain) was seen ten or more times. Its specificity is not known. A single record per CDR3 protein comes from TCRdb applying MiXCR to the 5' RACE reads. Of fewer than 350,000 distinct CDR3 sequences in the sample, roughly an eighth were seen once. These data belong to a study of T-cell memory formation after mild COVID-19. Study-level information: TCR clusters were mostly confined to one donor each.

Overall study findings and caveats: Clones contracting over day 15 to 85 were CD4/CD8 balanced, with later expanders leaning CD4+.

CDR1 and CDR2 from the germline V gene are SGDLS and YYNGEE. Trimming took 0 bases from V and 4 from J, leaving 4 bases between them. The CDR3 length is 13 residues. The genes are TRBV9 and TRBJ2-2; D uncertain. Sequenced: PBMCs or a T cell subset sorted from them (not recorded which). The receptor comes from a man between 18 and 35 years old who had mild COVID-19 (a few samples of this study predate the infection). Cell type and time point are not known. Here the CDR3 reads CASSVVGTGELFF. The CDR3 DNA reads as TGTGCCAGCAGCGTAGTGGGCACCGGGGAGCTGTTTTTT.